This T cell receptor (beta chain) was sequenced in a study of T cell responses to AZD1222 COVID-19 vaccine (dated by TCRdb to about 2021). At the level of the whole study: TCR sequencing covered 230 to 250 trial participants: 207 given two doses of AZD1222 and about 26 given two doses of MenACWY control vaccine. Trial participants were enrolled by age into subgroups of 18-55, 56-69 and 70-plus years, and roughly 150, 30 and 60 TCR-sequenced participants, respectively, were included in these subgroups. What the research found in general, with its limitations: A significant rise in spike-specific TCR breadth and depth was observed after two AZD1222 doses relative to day 0 and relative to MenACWY recipients. Participants were mostly white British and included more females than males, and it was suggested by the authors that clonal diversity may have been underestimated. No day 14 peak-response samples were available, so repertoires were characterized only after the peak T cell response. Conclusions about previously exposed vaccinees are limited because only a handful of AZD1222 recipients were SARS-CoV-2 seropositive at baseline. Reportedly, almost half of the unique spike-specific TCRs recognized epitopes lying outside the regions that are mutated in the B.1.351 and B.1.1.7 variants. Vaccine-associated CD4 TCRs spanned the whole spike protein, with dominant responses in regions 160-218 and 743-854. The 56-69-year group was small, and its depth increase did not reach significance, likely because of low power.

The CDR3 regions of human TCRbeta chains were analyzed by immunosequencing. Per the original workflow: Repertoire TCRs were matched against a reference library of SARS-CoV-2-specific TCRs generated with the MIRA antigen-specificity platform. Breadth was defined as the fraction of unique TCRs that were SARS-CoV-2-associated. Depth was defined as the fraction of total T cells that were SARS-CoV-2-associated. Using the MIRA data, every spike-specific TCR was mapped to the spike region that the TCR reacted to and assigned to either a CD4 or a CD8 class. Log10-transformed breadth and depth values were compared by one-way ANOVA with Sidak's multiple comparisons tests. TCRdb took over this immuneACCESS table, retaining in-frame rearrangements with V and J assigned. Such tables are incomplete; in checked studies, under half of the missing clones stem from an unresolved V gene, and the remainder is unexplained. The D gene and trimming were derived from the DNA, and the V and J assignments and clone size from that table. The table for this sample lists 150,000 to 200,000 clones; around 87% of them were counted only once. The ten largest make up approximately 2.5% of the sample.

Reading the germline V gene gives CDR1 SGHRS and CDR2 YFSETQ. CDR3 length: 16 amino acids, cysteine to phenylalanine. The DNA shown is the 48-base CDR3, in frame from base 1. Between the V and J ends, shortened by 6 bases and 6 bases respectively, the junction contains 25 bases. What this sample's time point label stands for: baseline before first vaccination. Interpreted using the paper, the treatment or condition label stands for: meningococcal conjugate vaccine given as trial control. Samples from vaccinated people were obtained from the UK trials COV001 and COV002, which included a single-blind randomized controlled phase 2/3 trial of AZD1222 (ChAdOx1 nCoV-19) in healthy adults. Trial participant PBMC samples were collected at day 0 and day 28 after the second dose for TCRbeta chain sequencing. As for this clone: The antigen it binds to is not known. Base qualities are not provided; no much larger clone lies one nucleotide away.

This material consisted of peripheral blood, taken on day 0 of MenACWY control vaccination. Here the chain combines TRBV5-1 and TRBJ2-7; no D gene is confidently identified. The source is an adult in good health. The CDR3 protein is CASTTVPSNPSSEQYF. Here is the DNA: TGCGCCAGCACCACGGTCCCTTCGAATCCGAGTAGCGAGCAGTACTTC.